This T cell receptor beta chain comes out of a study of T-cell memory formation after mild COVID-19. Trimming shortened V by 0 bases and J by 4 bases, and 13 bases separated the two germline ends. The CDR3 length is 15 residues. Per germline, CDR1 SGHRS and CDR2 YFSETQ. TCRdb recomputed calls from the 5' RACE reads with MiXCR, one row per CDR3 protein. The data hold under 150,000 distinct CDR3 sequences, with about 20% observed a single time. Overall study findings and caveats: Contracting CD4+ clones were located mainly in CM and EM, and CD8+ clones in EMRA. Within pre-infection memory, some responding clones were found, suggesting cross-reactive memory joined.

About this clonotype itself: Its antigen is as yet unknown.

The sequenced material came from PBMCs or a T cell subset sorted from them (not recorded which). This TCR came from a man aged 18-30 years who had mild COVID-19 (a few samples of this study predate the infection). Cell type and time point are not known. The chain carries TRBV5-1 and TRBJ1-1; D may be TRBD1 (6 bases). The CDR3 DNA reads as TGCGCCAGCAGCTTGGAGGCAGGGGAGGTCACTGAAGCTTTCTTT. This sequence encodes CASSLEAGEVTEAFF. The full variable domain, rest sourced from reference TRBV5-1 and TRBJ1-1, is KAGVTQTPRYLIKTRGQQVTLSCSPISGHRSVSWYQQTPGQGLQFLFEYFSETQRNKGNFPGRFSGRQFSNSRSEMNVSTLELGDSALYLCASSLEAGEVTEAFFGQGTRLTVV.